These T cell receptor beta chains were read from a single sample in a study of cytomegalovirus exposure and HLA in healthy donors. This table comes from immunoSEQ multiplex PCR, and its TCRdb copy is limited to in-frame clones, with some not included. The table has 200,000 to 300,000 clones, 84% seen once; the top ten hold about 2%. The sequencing input was PBMCs. All receptors derive from a woman aged 40-49 years in good health and CMV-seropositive. CDR3s leave out the opening cysteine and the closing phenylalanine or tryptophan. Fields, in order: V gene, CDR3 protein.

>TRBV7-9
ASSAGQGAAEAF
>TRBV21-1
ASSIGTRYGEQF
>TRBV5-1
ASSLVAANTEAF
>TRBV28
ASSQTDRVGGYT
>TRBV2
ASSATANTEAF
>TRBV28
ASSLGRRNSPLH
>TRBV7-9
ASSLGLGTDTQY
>TRBV29-1
SVGSGMADTQY
>TRBV7-3
ASSLVGEGPGELF
>TRBV6-5
ASSYRQASSNSPLH
>TRBV19
ASSLERGGNQPQH
>TRBV28
ASSPRSGGNQPQH
>TRBV19
ASSVSGRSYEQY
>TRBV11-2
ASSLSGRGHTGELF
>TRBV19
ASSPGTGGYEQY
>TRBV7-2
ASSPRTGGLVNYGYT
>TRBV14
ASSQGDFTFWDEQF
>TRBV9
ASSVAAVSTDTQY
>TRBV30
AWTSERDSPLH
>TRBV30
AWRRQGYEQY
>TRBV20-1
SSRTGYEAF
>TRBV5-1
ASSLGDSAEQY
>TRBV6-5
ASSYSGAEAF
>TRBV27
ASSLRTGSNTEAF
>TRBV28
ASSLLGQGGNEQY
>TRBV7-7
ASSPERVAGLREQF
>TRBV2
ASRGLLNTGELF
>TRBV5-1
ASSLGLGVEQY